This entry describes one T cell receptor (beta chain). Indicated time point: pretreatment peripheral blood. The record originates from a study of PD-L1 blockade in urothelial cancer. The repertoire was sequenced with immunoSEQ multiplex PCR; TCRdb's copy has only in-frame clones and lacks some. The table has tens of thousands of clones, around 80% seen once; the top ten hold roughly 4%. The TCR originated in a man aged 65 to 79 with urothelial cancer. This sample comprised PBMCs, obtained around atezolizumab (anti-PD-L1) treatment.

In nucleotides, the CDR3 is TGTGCCAGCAGCTTAGGGGAGTGGGATCAGCCCCAGCATTTT. Residues: CASSLGEWDQPQHF. J is TRBJ1-5 and V is TRBV7-8; D is ambiguous. The V gene lost 1 base and the J gene lost 5 bases, with 9 bases spanning the gap. The CDR3 is 14 amino acids. Germline V gene lookup returns CDR1 SGHVS and CDR2 FQNEAQ.